The 3 T cell receptor beta chains listed next were all sequenced from one sample in a study of T cell responses to AZD1222 COVID-19 vaccine. Using immunoSEQ multiplex PCR, the repertoire was profiled, and TCRdb retains in-frame clones only, with some absent. This table has more than 140,000 clones, about 90% appearing once. The source material was peripheral blood, sampled on day 0 of AZD1222 vaccination. The receptors originated from an adult in good health.

V and J are TRBV14 and TRBJ2-1; D gene unclear. V lost 2 bases and J lost 2, with 10 bases in between. The CDR3 runs 15 residues. Germline CDR1 and CDR2: SGHDN and FVKESK. CDR3 region: CASSQSWAPYNEQFF. The CDR3 DNA reads as TGTGCCAGCAGCCAATCGTGGGCCCCCTACAATGAGCAGTTCTTC.

This clone was seen just once. The chain joins TRBV19 to TRBJ2-1, with a possible D match to TRBD2 (6 bases). Per the germline V gene, CDR1 is LNHDA and CDR2 is SQIVND (reference sequence). Trimming took 6 bases from V and 2 from J, leaving 11 bases between them. The CDR3 loop spans 14 amino acids. The CDR3 bases are TGTGCCAGTAGGCCGGAGGGGACCTACAATGAGCAGTTCTTC. It codes for CASRPEGTYNEQFF.

This chain connects TRBV4-3 to TRBJ2-2; D is unclear. This CDR3 comprises 15 residues. Trimming took 4 bases from V and 0 from J, leaving 9 bases between them. CDR1 and CDR2 (germline): LGHNA, YSLEER. The CDR3 here is CASSRERTNTGELFF. The CDR3 DNA reads TGCGCCAGCAGCCGTGAGAGGACGAACACCGGGGAGCTGTTTTTT.